This TCR beta chain came from a study of CD8+ T cells in alopecia areata. Findings of the study overall: Both scalp clonality and the expanded CD8+ clones among the top 100 showed a significant decrease with tofacitinib.

The treatment was: oral pan-JAK inhibitor, 5-10 mg twice daily. Peripheral blood samples and lesional scalp punch biopsies were obtained from alopecia areata patients. This clone was detected once. Antigen specificity is unknown. After isolation, RNA underwent reverse transcription to generate cDNA as the sequencing template. This table comes from immunoSEQ multiplex PCR, and its TCRdb copy is limited to in-frame clones, with some not included. Here the sample spans about 270,000 clones, over 45% being singletons. Trimming stripped 2 bases from V and 3 bases from J, with 9 bases between. In germline, CDR1 is SEHNR, CDR2 FQNEAQ (reference sequence). The CDR3 is 14 amino acids.

Here the sequenced sample was CD4+ T cells sorted from blood, taken around week 54, from a patient treated with tofacitinib. The TCR was taken from a human donor with alopecia areata. The V gene is TRBV7-9, the J gene TRBJ2-3; D ambiguous. The CDR3 DNA is TGTGCCAGCAGCTTATCTTTCGGGACAGATACGCAGTATTTT. Its protein is CASSLSFGTDTQYF.